This record looks at one T cell receptor (beta chain) sequence and its context. One junction end does not reproduce the germline sequence, and a read error may be involved. Localized lung adenocarcinoma, a non-small cell lung cancer, affected the donors. The sample comes from a study of CD4 and CD8 cells across lung adenocarcinoma regions. One entry per CDR3 protein, called by TCRdb with MiXCR from the PCR reads. The profile covers about 11,000 distinct CDR3 sequences, with roughly 60% appearing a single time and about nine tenths taken by the ten largest. The source is a male donor with lung adenocarcinoma. The CD4 and CD8 labels of this study may be unreliable. The sample consisted of CD8+ T cells from the margin of a lung tumor.

CDR3 sequence: CASSSPGRRAKNTQYF. CDR3 coding DNA: TGTGCCAGCAGTTCACCGGGGCGGAGGGCCAAAAATACTCAGTATTTC. The genes are TRBV6-5 and TRBJ2-6; D might be TRBD2 (6 bases). Germline CDR1 and CDR2: MNHEY and SVGAGI. There are 16 residues in the CDR3.